These T cell receptor beta chains were read from a single sample in a study of cytomegalovirus exposure and HLA in healthy donors. This table comes from immunoSEQ multiplex PCR, and its TCRdb copy is limited to in-frame clones, with some not included. The sample lists 300,000 or so clones, about 83% seen once, with more than 1.5% in the top ten. Sequenced: PBMCs. These receptors originate from a woman aged 40 to 50 in good health and CMV-seropositive. CDR3s leave out the opening cysteine and the closing phenylalanine or tryptophan. A clone size is listed for some rows: how often the clone was seen (once, few, many), or a class if it is expanded.

>TRBV5-4|TRBJ2-3|.
ASRSTSTDTQY
>TRBV19|TRBJ1-5|.
ASTLVGGRNQPQH
>TRBV7-2|TRBJ1-5|once
ASSLIGGQPQH
>TRBV27|TRBJ2-2|.
ASSSADRVLNTGELF
>TRBV5-8|TRBJ2-7|.
ASSIPAGYEQY
>TRBV4-3|TRBJ2-7|.
ASSQGVYYRPGVSVSEQY
>TRBV5-1|TRBJ2-3|.
ASSYSGYSTDTQY
>TRBV19|TRBJ1-2|.
ASSTQGTGGYT
>TRBV4-1|TRBJ2-1|.
ASSQEGLAVAGYNEQF
>TRBV2|TRBJ2-1|.
ATAGTVYNEQF
>TRBV27|TRBJ2-7|.
ASALRGTSGLGSYEQY
>TRBV28|TRBJ1-6|few
ACTGGERAYSPLH
>TRBV6-5|TRBJ2-7|.
ASSYSRVSYEQY
>TRBV19|TRBJ1-2|.
ASTDREANYGYT
>TRBV27|TRBJ2-5|.
ASRRTSSETQY
>TRBV7-6|TRBJ1-4|.
ASSPLGAGNEKLF
>TRBV10-3|TRBJ2-3|.
AAKGQAGFTDTQY
>TRBV7-3|TRBJ2-2|.
ASSPGTVLMGELF
>TRBV7-8|TRBJ1-2|.
ASSSTDNYGYT
>TRBV7-9|TRBJ2-7|.
ASSLGLAYEQY
>TRBV28|TRBJ2-3|.
ASSLGPPRYTQY
>TRBV27|TRBJ2-2|.
ASSTGGKTGELF
>TRBV5-6|TRBJ2-2|.
ASSSLAERGAGELF
>TRBV28|TRBJ2-7|.
ASYQGGEQY
>TRBV7-2|TRBJ2-1|.
ASSRGGGIGYNEQF
>TRBV10-3|TRBJ2-7|.
AISEGGGRISYEQY
>TRBV5-1|TRBJ2-7|.
ASSLYGTGLNEQY
>TRBV30|TRBJ2-7|.
AWSVQGLYEQY
>TRBV19|TRBJ2-2|.
ASSNPSGGAGTGELF
>TRBV2|TRBJ1-2|.
ASSPTGLGGYT
>TRBV5-1|TRBJ2-3|.
ASSVGQGSRMYTQY
>TRBV6-6|TRBJ2-7|.
ASSLPGQGNEQY
>TRBV5-8|TRBJ2-3|.
ASSGVAGSTDTQY
>TRBV2|TRBJ1-1|.
ASSEAVGQALNTEAF
>TRBV7-8|TRBJ1-1|.
ARSRDRGNTEAF
>TRBV7-6|TRBJ2-6|.
ASRQTGTGSSGANVLT
>TRBV29-1|TRBJ1-1|.
SVEFAENTEAF
>TRBV6-1|TRBJ1-4|few
ASNQGSANEKLF
>TRBV10-3|TRBJ1-1|.
AVTQGTDLAEAF
>TRBV10-3|TRBJ2-2|.
ATMSSSGSLNTGELF
>TRBV27|TRBJ2-3|.
ASNKLAGGRDTQY
>TRBV4-3|TRBJ2-1|few
ASSQDFGRAGNEQF
>TRBV28|TRBJ2-7|.
ASSFPGESYEQY
>TRBV18|TRBJ2-1|.
ASSPISGSGNEQF
>TRBV4-3|TRBJ2-1|.
ASSQEGGSTNYNEQF
>TRBV9|TRBJ2-1|.
ASSVAQGEQF
>TRBV7-8|TRBJ1-1|.
ASTRDSYTEAF
>TRBV7-2|TRBJ2-1|.
ASSFSGDSYNEQF
>TRBV19|TRBJ2-6|.
ASSVTGANVLT
>TRBV7-6|TRBJ1-3|.
ASSISGGGGNTIY
>TRBV13|TRBJ2-7|.
ASSFTGGVSYEQY
>TRBV18|TRBJ2-1|once
ASSPDRSNNEQF
>TRBV5-1|TRBJ2-7|.
ASSLIGVGTYEQY
>TRBV19|TRBJ1-3|.
ASGQRSGNTIY
>TRBV18|TRBJ2-7|.
ASSPEVGGEQY
>TRBV5-1|TRBJ1-1|.
ASSLQGWDTEAF
>TRBV2|TRBJ2-3|.
ASSRGLAGGIVDTQY
>TRBV7-3|TRBJ1-1|few
ASSLGQGQNTEAF
>TRBV7-2|TRBJ2-1|.
ASSLGLAGDAYEQF